The clone carrying this T cell receptor (beta chain) was seen a handful of times. Its antigen is as yet unknown. The source of the sample is a study of beta chain features in type 1 diabetes. Findings and caveats of the study: Shortening of TCRB CDR3s, moderate but significant, appeared in all four CD4+ subsets of Type 1 diabetes patients.

Trimming at V came to 4 bases and at J to 2 bases, leaving 6 bases not matched to a gene. Germline lookup yields CDR1 LNHDA and CDR2 SQIVND (reference sequence). This CDR3 contains 16 residues. Isolated RNA was reverse transcribed in full, so expressed TCRB transcripts were sequenced. Only in-frame clones appear in the TCRdb table, and some are missing; sequencing was by immunoSEQ multiplex PCR. The data show 400,000 or so clones, roughly an eighth seen once. This TCR derives from a woman between 18 and 30 years old with type 1 diabetes. The rearrangement links TRBV19 to TRBJ1-5; 9 bases agree with TRBD1. Source material: naive CD4+ T cells from blood. DNA for the CDR3: TGTGCCAGTAGTAGAGGACAGGGGTCGGGCAATCAGCCCCAGCATTTT. This sequence encodes CASSRGQGSGNQPQHF.